This T cell receptor (beta chain) was observed in a study of T cells after yellow fever vaccination (dated by TCRdb to between 2019 and 2020). In the study overall: The SMART-Seq v4 Ultra Low Input RNA kit was used to prepare libraries from fractions with low cell numbers. Two healthy male donors, one aged 18 to 30 and one aged 30 to 40 years, were included in the cohort. Blood was drawn at multiple timepoints before and after primary and secondary immunization, with bulk PBMC replicates and cell subsets isolated. To follow T-cell clones before and after both primary and booster YFV17D yellow fever vaccination, bulk TCR alpha and beta repertoires underwent longitudinal sequencing. What the research found in general, with its limitations: Because the study included only a couple of donors, the extent to which the findings can be generalized is limited. Because abundant contaminating clonotypes from the bulk population could be contained in FACS-sorted repertoires, computational filtering was required. Compared with the primary T-cell response, the secondary T-cell response was weaker but faster, peaking on day 5 rather than day 15. Most clones expanded after primary vaccination were re-detected after the booster (almost 98% of CD4 and 88% of CD8), suggesting broad memory maintenance. A small share of clonotypes occurred in both CD4 and CD8 compartments, likely arising from convergent recombination.

The table lists this clonotype with many counts. Its cognate antigen has yet to be identified. Base qualities are not at hand, and no much larger clone is one base apart. Reading from cysteine to phenylalanine, the CDR3 counts 14 amino acids. The retained sequence is limited to the CDR3, 42 bases, with the frame set at the first base. V is pruned by 7 bases and J by 4 bases, leaving 6 bases of the junction without a gene match. Instrument on record: Illumina NovaSeq 6000. Synthesis of TCR cDNA relied on 5'RACE template switching, a step that introduced a universal primer site along with unique molecular identifiers. Priming of cDNA synthesis was performed from both the TCR alpha and TCR beta constant segments. Library amplification used two PCR steps, and the second PCR step added sample barcodes and sequencing adapters. Libraries were sequenced on Illumina HiSeq 2500 (2x100 bp) or NovaSeq (2x150 bp). Turning to the authors' computational methods: Demultiplexing of reads and collapsing into UMI consensus sequences were performed with MIGEC, and V(D)J alignment was carried out with MiXCR. Vaccine-responding clonotypes were defined with edgeR using replicate PBMC samples, requiring FDR below 0.01 and a log2 fold change above 5 up to day 15. CD4 or CD8 identity was assigned to each bulk clonotype according to whether the clonotype was present at higher abundance in the sequenced CD4 repertoire or the sequenced CD8 repertoire. The public reads were reanalyzed by TCRdb: fastp trimming at Q25, MiXCR alignment, in-frame beta chains only. Here each entry gathers all rows of one CDR3 protein and keeps the most common genes and DNA. The authors' filters were not applied to this entry. The sample table contains a few hundred thousand distinct CDR3 sequences; only one count was recorded for around 5.2% of them. Roughly 3.3% of the sample belongs to the ten largest clones.

The treatment or condition tag for this specimen amounts to: live attenuated yellow fever vaccine strain. A standard Ficoll-Paque protocol was used to isolate PBMCs from peripheral blood. Dynabeads CD4 and CD8 positive selection kits were used to isolate CD4 and CD8 T-cell fractions. TriZol was used to extract RNA from bulk PBMCs, CD4 and CD8 fractions, and dextramer-positive and dextramer-negative fractions. Recombination joined TRBV12-3 or TRBV12-4 with TRBJ1-1, with 10 bases matching TRBD1. The source material was CD4+ T cells sorted from PBMCs, sampled on the day of the yellow fever booster vaccination. The source is a young man who received the YFV17D yellow fever vaccine. The CDR3 is CASTLGDRGTEAFF. The sequenced DNA is TGTGCCAGCACTTTGGGGGACAGGGGCACTGAAGCTTTCTTT.